This passage covers 22 T cell receptor beta chains from one sample sequenced in a study of regulatory T cells in long-lasting Graves disease. Time point specified: newly diagnosed GD, antithyroid drugs for less than 3 months. PBMC-extracted RNA yielded the TCR library. TCR beta libraries were built with iRepertoire HTBI primers and Arm-PCR of CDR3 regions. TCRdb passed the multiplex PCR reads through MiXCR, listing each CDR3 protein once. The sample shows 510,000 or so distinct CDR3 sequences, around 12% of them seen only once. The same data also contributed to another study, on T cells in Graves' hyperthyroidism and ophthalmopathy.

The sequenced sample was peripheral blood mononuclear cells (PBMCs), obtained at new diagnosis, from a patient treated with antithyroid drugs. These TCRs come from a woman under 40 with Graves disease.

The J gene is TRBJ2-1, the V gene TRBV14; possible D gene TRBD2, 5 bases. V was shortened by 1 base and J by 9 bases, with 10 bases between the two germline ends. The CDR3 covers 13 residues. Germline loops: CDR1 SGHDN, CDR2 FVKESK. The CDR3 protein is CASSQGGVVEQFF. Here the CDR3 DNA reads TGTGCCAGCAGCCAAGGGGGAGTGGTTGAGCAGTTCTTC.

In its sample, this clonotype was seen many times. The V and J genes are TRBV5-8 and TRBJ1-5; D is undetermined. V was shortened by 2 bases and J by 0 bases, with 6 bases between the two germline ends. The germline V gene has CDR1 SGHTS and CDR2 YDEGEE. The CDR3 sequence is 14 residues long. The CDR3 here is CASSFTSSNQPQHF. DNA for the CDR3: TGTGCCAGCAGCTTCACCAGTAGCAATCAGCCCCAGCATTTT. Together with reference TRBV5-8 and TRBJ1-5, the CDR3 gives the full variable domain: EAGVTQSPTHLIKTRGQQATLRCSPISGHTSVYWYQQALGLGLQFLLWYDEGEERNRGNFPPRFSGRQFPNYSSELNVNALELEDSALYLCASSFTSSNQPQHFGDGTRLSIL.

V usage is TRBV18 and J usage is TRBJ2-2; 9 bases are shared with TRBD1. The CDR3 extends over 17 amino acids. Germline assignment: CDR1 KGHSH and CDR2 LQKENI. J was trimmed by 2 bases and V by 0 bases; bases with no gene match: 4. CDR3 protein: CASSPPGTGRNTGELFF. CDR3 coding DNA: TGTGCCAGCTCACCACCCGGGACAGGGAGAAACACCGGGGAGCTGTTTTTT.

As for this clonotype: This could be a read error, since a much larger clone is one nucleotide away. V and J are TRBV6-2 or TRBV6-3 and TRBJ1-1; 8 bases are a match to TRBD1. Losses at the gene ends were 6 bases for V and 4 bases for J; bases not matched to a gene: 16. The CDR3 runs 17 residues. Germline values: CDR1 MNHEY, CDR2 SVGEGT. CDR3 sequence: CASSSGWSRGHRTEAFF. The CDR3 coding sequence is TGTGCCAGCAGCAGTGGGTGGAGCAGGGGGCATCGCACTGAAGCTTTCTTT.

In its sample, this clonotype was seen many times. The V call is TRBV7-3, the J call TRBJ2-7; possibly TRBD1 or TRBD2 for D (5 bases each). Germline loops: CDR1 SGHTA, CDR2 FQGTGA. Deletions cut 5 bases from V and 0 bases from J, with 17 bases between. This CDR3 contains 16 residues. CDR3 in DNA: TGTGCCAGCAGCCGGGTAGGGGATGGGAGCTCCTACGAGCAGTACTTC. This gives the protein CASSRVGDGSSYEQYF.

The CDR3 reads CATSRNRDRVWEQYF. The DNA of the CDR3 is TGTGCCACCAGCAGAAACCGGGACAGGGTTTGGGAGCAGTACTTC. The rearrangement uses TRBV15 and TRBJ2-7; 9 bases are a match to TRBD1. The CDR3 consists of 15 residues. V lost 2 bases and J lost 7; bases outside the gene matches: 9. Germline V lookup: CDR1 LNHNV, CDR2 YYDKDF (reference sequence). Looking up the rest from reference TRBV15 and TRBJ2-7 gives the full variable domain: DAMVIQNPRYQVTQFGKPVTLSCSQTLNHNVMYWYQQKSSQAPKLLFHYYDKDFNNEADTPDNFQSRRPNTSFCFLDIRSPGLGDTAMYLCATSRNRDRVWEQYFGPGTRLTVT.

This clonotype was detected a few times. The chain couples TRBV13 to TRBJ1-2; weak D call: TRBD1 (5 bases). Trimming removed 0 bases from V and 2 bases from J, with 19 bases in between. From germline, CDR1 is PRHDT and CDR2 FYEKMQ (reference sequence). The CDR3 sequence is 18 residues long. DNA of the CDR3: TGTGCCAGCAGCTTAGGCCTGCGGGGGGAGTCCTCAAACTATGGCTACACCTTC. Its protein is CASSLGLRGESSNYGYTF.

This clonotype showed up many times. V is TRBV20-1 and J is TRBJ2-7; 7 bases fit TRBD1. The CDR3 has 15 residues. Germline CDR1 DFQATT, CDR2 SNEGSKA (reference sequence). V trimming: 6 bases; J trimming: 1 base; junction bases outside the gene matches: 12. The CDR3 loop reads CSAENRQGGSYEQYF. Written as DNA, the CDR3 is TGCAGTGCCGAGAACCGACAGGGCGGTTCCTACGAGCAGTACTTC.

This clonotype was seen ten or more times. The CDR3 reads CASSVGASGRTYQETQYF. DNA of the CDR3: TGTGCCAGCAGCGTAGGGGCTAGCGGGAGGACCTACCAAGAGACCCAGTACTTC. The rearrangement joins TRBV9 to TRBJ2-5, with 11 bases that match TRBD2. Germline loops: CDR1 SGDLS, CDR2 YYNGEE. J gave up 0 bases and V 0 bases, and 7 bases lay outside the gene matches. This CDR3 is 18 amino acids long.

This clonotype came up a few times. The chain carries TRBV5-1 and TRBJ2-7, with 9 bases matching TRBD2. The J segment lost 6 bases and the V segment lost 0 bases, leaving 7 bases of the junction unmatched. This CDR3 contains 15 residues. The germline CDR1 and CDR2 sequences are SGHRS and YFSETQ. This CDR3 is CASSLGLAGRTEQYF. The CDR3 DNA follows: TGCGCCAGCAGCTTGGGGCTAGCGGGACGGACCGAGCAGTACTTC.

This clonotype was detected many times. The chain combines TRBV7-2 with TRBJ2-1; D might be TRBD1 or TRBD2, each matching 6 bases. Germline values: CDR1 SGHTA, CDR2 FQGNSA. V was trimmed by 1 base and J by 13 bases, leaving 14 bases between them. The CDR3 has 13 amino acids. The CDR3 DNA follows: TGTGCCAGCAGCTTAGATTACGGGGGCCTTCAGTTCTTC. This codes for CASSLDYGGLQFF.

This clonotype was found a few times. This CDR3 is CASSEIFFQNSNQPQHF. The CDR3 nucleotides read TGTGCCAGCAGTGAAATATTCTTTCAGAATAGCAATCAGCCCCAGCATTTT. This chain uses TRBV2 with TRBJ1-5; D is unresolved. Germline V lookup: CDR1 SNHLY, CDR2 FYNNEI. Trimming removed 2 bases from V and 0 bases from J, with 14 bases in between. The CDR3 is made up of 17 amino acids.

This clonotype was detected ten times or more. The rearrangement links TRBV6-1 to TRBJ2-5; perhaps TRBD1 as D (6 bases). Trimming cost V 6 bases and J 5 bases, with 13 bases left between them. CDR1 and CDR2 from the germline V gene are MNHNS and SASEGT. This CDR3 region has 13 residues. CDR3 coding DNA: TGTGCCAGCAGCCACGGACAGTTGGAGACCCAGTACTTC. Its translation: CASSHGQLETQYF.

This chain uses TRBV24-1 with TRBJ2-6; 8 bases line up with TRBD1. This CDR3 is 18 amino acids long. CDR1 and CDR2 from the germline V gene are KGHDR and SFDVKD. Trimming removed 4 bases from V and 0 bases from J; junction bases left unmatched: 7. CDR3 loop: CATSDTGTGSSGANVLTF. CDR3 DNA sequence: TGTGCCACCAGTGACACCGGGACAGGTTCCTCTGGGGCCAACGTCCTGACTTTC.

This clonotype appeared a few times. J is TRBJ1-1 and V is TRBV28, with D perhaps TRBD1 (5 bases). The CDR3 loop spans 15 amino acids. The germline V and J ends were trimmed by 6 bases and 1 base, with 15 bases remaining between them. Germline CDR1 and CDR2: MDHEN and SYDVKM. The CDR3 reads CASSRTHTGNTEAFF. The CDR3 nucleotides read TGTGCCAGCAGCAGAACTCATACAGGGAACACTGAAGCTTTCTTT.

This clonotype was counted only a few times. This chain joins TRBV28 and TRBJ2-5; D possibly corresponds to TRBD2 (5 bases). The V end was cut by 6 bases, the J end by 5 bases, with 16 bases between. CDR1 and CDR2 from the germline V gene are MDHEN and SYDVKM. The CDR3 covers 14 residues. CDR3 bases: TGTGCCAGCAGACGCCGGTCGAGGGTTGAGACCCAGTACTTC. Amino acid sequence: CASRRRSRVETQYF.

The chain couples TRBV11-2 to TRBJ2-5; 11 bases line up with TRBD1. Trimming removed 7 bases from V and 7 bases from J; junction bases left unmatched: 11. Germline V gene data show CDR1 as SGHAT and CDR2 as FQNNGV. This CDR3 is built from 15 residues. The CDR3 sequence is CASNLGTGGLGTQYF. In DNA form, the CDR3 reads TGTGCCAGCAACCTAGGGACAGGGGGTCTAGGGACCCAGTACTTC.

This clonotype was counted between two and nine times. V is TRBV3-1 and J is TRBJ2-3; 8 nucleotides match TRBD1. V lost 3 bases to trimming and J lost 6 bases; unmatched junction nucleotides: 5. The CDR3 extends over 14 amino acids. Germline values: CDR1 LGHDT, CDR2 YNNKEL (reference sequence). Here the CDR3 DNA reads TGTGCCAGCAGCCACCGGACAGGGCGGGATACGCAGTATTTT. Protein sequence: CASSHRTGRDTQYF.

This sequence joins TRBV20-1 and TRBJ1-6; D may be TRBD1 (5 bases). This CDR3 region has 17 residues. Germline V CDR1 and CDR2: DFQATT, SNEGSKA (reference sequence). Trimming shortened V by 6 bases and J by 4 bases, and 22 bases separated the two germline ends. CDR3 DNA: TGCAGTGCCAAACCGAGCAGGGCCAACCCGTATAATTCACCCCTCCACTTT. Protein sequence: CSAKPSRANPYNSPLHF.

This clonotype was recorded many times. The gene calls are TRBV5-5 and TRBJ2-7; the D is unclear. CDR3 length: 14 residues. Trimming took 4 bases from V and 3 from J, leaving 14 bases between them. Germline CDR1 reads SGHKS; CDR2 reads YYEKEE (reference sequence). The CDR3 DNA sequence: TGTGCCAGCAGCCCGCAATCTGAAGTCTACGAGCAGTACTTC. This translates into CASSPQSEVYEQYF.

The chain carries TRBV14 and TRBJ2-1; a weak D match, TRBD1 (5 bases). The CDR3 runs to 15 residues. V was pared by 5 bases and J by 9 bases, with 20 bases between. Germline loops: CDR1 SGHDN, CDR2 FVKESK. The CDR3 is CASSARLQRGPEQFF. In DNA, the CDR3 is TGTGCCAGCAGCGCGCGACTCCAAAGGGGTCCTGAGCAGTTCTTC.

In this sample, this clonotype turned up many times. V gene TRBV6-5 combines with J gene TRBJ2-1; D gene uncertain. CDR3 length equals 16 residues. With 0 bases removed from V and 2 bases from J, the gap between germline ends came to 11 bases. Germline lookup yields CDR1 MNHEY and CDR2 SVGAGI. The DNA for the CDR3 is TGTGCCAGCAGTTACTCGAGGACGTGGCCCTACAATGAGCAGTTCTTC. Amino acids: CASSYSRTWPYNEQFF.